This T cell receptor beta chain was recovered during a study of CD8+ T cells in alopecia areata. About the research overall: Those receiving the skin were roughly 6-11-week-old female C3H/HeJ mice, whose grafts came from approximately 6-13-month-old C3H/HeJ donors with spontaneous alopecia.

TCR sequencing used cDNA made by reverse transcription of extracted RNA. Only in-frame clones appear in the TCRdb table, and some are missing; sequencing was by immunoSEQ multiplex PCR. This repertoire holds about 300,000 clones, and none appear only once. Study results and caveats: Affected scalp, especially in alopecia totalis/universalis, had a higher clonality than normal scalp did. Patients displayed less clarity in TCR sharing than mice, a finding possibly related to HLA. Scalp samples also yield sequences from resident alphabeta T cells of normal skin.

In the case of this clone: Its target is unknown. An end of the junction does not agree with germline; a read error may underlie this. All gene names here are mouse names.

Combined cutaneous lymph node cells underwent sorting by CD4, CD8alpha, NKG2D, NKG2ACE and additional markers. The origin of this receptor is a C3H/HeJ mouse with alopecia areata. Mice of this strain are of MHC haplotype H2-k. Sequencing was performed on CD4+ T cells sorted from a lymph node.

Here the CDR3 reads CAGRTGGTEVFF. The sequenced part of the CDR3 DNA is TGTGCCGGCAGGACAGGGGGGACA. This chain joins TRBV26 and TRBJ1-1; 10 bases are a match to TRBD1. The read is 4 residues too short to cover the CDR3 end, so that end is filled in from the germline J gene. The CDR3 has 12 residues. Germline CDR1 reads KGHPV; CDR2 reads FQNQEV (reference sequence).